The 13 T cell receptor beta chains below all came from one sample that was sequenced in a study of cytomegalovirus exposure and HLA in healthy donors. The study ran its PCR with 60 Vbeta and 13 Jbeta primers. Assay: immunoSEQ multiplex PCR; the TCRdb copy retains only in-frame clones and omits some. The sample consists of 130,000 or so clones, roughly 80% of them appearing once. Specimen: PBMCs. These receptors were taken from a man aged 35 to 55 in good health and CMV-seronegative.

The V gene is TRBV7-2, the J gene TRBJ1-6; TRBD1 matches 9 bases. V gave up 5 bases and J gave up 7 bases; unmatched junction bases: 6. The germline CDR1 and CDR2 sequences are SGHTA and FQGNSA. This CDR3 has 15 amino acids. The CDR3 spells CASSPRQGGNSPLHF. CDR3 sequence (DNA): TGTGCCAGCAGCCCACGACAGGGGGGAAATTCACCCCTCCACTTT.

CDR3 region: CASSLRALGPNEQFF. Written as DNA, the CDR3 is TGTGCCAGCAGCTTGAGGGCATTAGGGCCCAATGAGCAGTTCTTC. This sequence joins TRBV7-2 and TRBJ2-1; D perhaps matches TRBD2 (5 bases). Germline CDR1 is SGHTA and CDR2 is FQGNSA. Trimming took off 3 bases at V and 6 bases at J, with 15 bases between the two ends. The CDR3 is 15 amino acids.

The V call is TRBV7-6, the J call TRBJ1-6; TRBD1 aligns across 7 bases. Per the germline V gene, CDR1 is SGHVS and CDR2 is FNYEAQ. The CDR3 loop spans 15 amino acids. Losses at the gene ends were 5 bases for V and 2 bases for J; bases not matched to a gene: 3. In DNA form, the CDR3 reads TGTGCCAGCAGCCCCGGACAGGCCTATAATTCACCCCTCCACTTT. Amino acid sequence: CASSPGQAYNSPLHF.

This clone was seen only once. V and J are TRBV29-1 and TRBJ2-7; 10 bases line up with TRBD1. The CDR3 has 13 amino acids. V trimming: 8 bases; J trimming: 5 bases; junction bases outside the gene matches: 9. Germline V lookup: CDR1 SQVTM, CDR2 ANQGSEA. The CDR3: CSTSGTGDDEQYF. The CDR3 DNA reads TGCAGCACCTCCGGGACAGGGGATGACGAGCAGTACTTC.

The rearrangement joins TRBV19 to TRBJ1-1; tentatively, D is TRBD1 (5 bases). CDR3 length: 14 amino acids. V was clipped by 7 bases and J by 5 bases, with 17 bases between them. Germline V gives CDR1 LNHDA, CDR2 SQIVND (reference sequence). The DNA for the CDR3 is TGTGCCAGTACCGAAGGCAGGGTTCGGACTGAAGCTTTCTTT. Protein: CASTEGRVRTEAFF.

This clone was seen only a few times. V usage is TRBV2 and J usage is TRBJ2-1; 7 nucleotides match TRBD2. The CDR3 length is 14 residues. Germline V gene lookup returns CDR1 SNHLY and CDR2 FYNNEI. After removal of 6 bases from V and 0 bases from J, the junction contained 2 bases not matched to a gene. As DNA, the CDR3 is TGTGCCAGCAGCGGGACTATCTCCTACAATGAGCAGTTCTTC. It specifies CASSGTISYNEQFF.

The chain is built from TRBV7-9 and TRBJ2-7; 8 bases are shared with TRBD2. V lost 2 bases and J lost 3; bases outside the gene matches: 6. This CDR3 comprises 15 residues. Germline V lookup: CDR1 SEHNR, CDR2 FQNEAQ (reference sequence). The CDR3 loop is CASSLYGGGYYEQYF. As DNA, the CDR3 is TGTGCCAGCAGCTTATATGGCGGGGGGTACTACGAGCAGTACTTC.

The chain combines TRBV7-6 with TRBJ2-3, with D maybe TRBD1 (6 bases). Germline lookup yields CDR1 SGHVS and CDR2 FNYEAQ. CDR3 length: 15 amino acids. V dropped 1 base and J dropped 2 bases, with 10 bases sitting between them. The CDR3 DNA is TGTGCCAGCAGCTTAGACAGGGTGCCCACAGATACGCAGTATTTT. This gives the protein CASSLDRVPTDTQYF.

In its sample, this clone was seen once. The chain employs TRBV7-2 and TRBJ1-2; the match to TRBD1 covers 7 bases. V shed 2 bases, J shed 3 bases, and the junction held 3 bases outside the gene matches. Germline CDR1 SGHTA, CDR2 FQGNSA. There are 14 residues in the CDR3. CDR3 amino acids: CASSLNRGDYGYTF. CDR3 nucleotide sequence: TGTGCCAGCAGCTTAAACAGGGGAGACTATGGCTACACCTTC.

The chain carries TRBV28 and TRBJ2-7; TRBD1 might be the D (6 bases). V was pared by 5 bases and J by 1 base, with 15 bases between. The CDR3 totals 15 residues. CDR1 and CDR2 from the germline V gene are MDHEN and SYDVKM. DNA of the CDR3: TGTGCCAGCAGTACCCAGGGGCTGTTTTCCTACGAGCAGTACTTC. Translation: CASSTQGLFSYEQYF.

As for this clone: At one end the junction does not follow the germline gene, possibly because of a read error. The chain uses TRBV7-9 and TRBJ2-7, with a tentative D call TRBD2 (6 bases). This CDR3 contains 14 residues. Germline-derived CDR1 and CDR2 are SEHNR and FQNEAQ (reference sequence). CDR3 sequence: CSSSLWSGHYEQYF. The CDR3 nucleotides read TGTTCCAGCAGCTTATGGAGCGGGCACTACGAGCAGTACTTC.

The J gene is TRBJ2-3, the V gene TRBV18; 7 bases agree with TRBD1. Germline loops: CDR1 KGHSH, CDR2 LQKENI. CDR3 length: 15 residues. The J segment lost 1 base and the V segment lost 3 bases, leaving 4 bases of the junction unmatched. CDR3 region: CASSPPTGRTDTQYF. CDR3 nucleotide sequence: TGTGCCAGCTCACCCCCGACAGGGCGCACAGATACGCAGTATTTT.

J is TRBJ1-2 and V is TRBV14, with TRBD1 matching 11 bases. After removal of 4 bases from V and 7 bases from J, the junction contained 5 bases not matched to a gene. The CDR3 has 14 residues. Germline values: CDR1 SGHDN, CDR2 FVKESK. The CDR3 protein is CASSPLGTGGGYTF. In DNA, the CDR3 is TGTGCCAGCAGCCCCCTAGGGACAGGGGGTGGCTACACCTTC.